A single sample gave rise to the 20 T cell receptor beta chains below, sequenced in a study of shared clonotypes between healthy human individuals. Naivety among CD8 cells was defined by CD45RO negativity and positive CCR7 selection, thereby excluding terminally differentiated effector memory CD45RA+ cells. Here immunoSEQ multiplex PCR was the method, and the copy in TCRdb shows in-frame clones only, minus some. Of about 2.1 million clones in the sample, more than 85% are singletons; the top ten hold about 1.5%. The sample consisted of naive CD8+ T cells from PBMCs. The receptors shown here come from a man aged 18-30 years in good health. Some clones in this sample may be carry-over from other donors' samples.

This rearrangement joins TRBV7-8 to TRBJ2-7; D perhaps matches TRBD1 (5 bases). Trimming shortened V by 1 base and J by 3 bases, and 16 bases separated the two germline ends. There are 16 residues in the CDR3. Germline CDR1 is SGHVS and CDR2 is FQNEAQ. The chain's CDR3 is CASSLVYRTADYEQYF. The CDR3 DNA sequence: TGTGCCAGCAGCTTAGTTTACAGGACGGCTGACTACGAGCAGTACTTC.

The chain is built from TRBV7-8 and TRBJ1-5; D unclear. Trimming pared 5 bases from V and 1 base from J, leaving 6 bases between. The CDR3 extends over 13 amino acids. Germline V gives CDR1 SGHVS, CDR2 FQNEAQ. CDR3 DNA sequence: TGTGCCAGCAGCCAGGCGAGCAATCAGCCCCAGCATTTT. Translating gives CASSQASNQPQHF.

The chain combines TRBV13 with TRBJ2-7; D gene unclear. Germline V CDR1 and CDR2: PRHDT, FYEKMQ (reference sequence). Trimming stripped 7 bases from V and 6 bases from J, with 22 bases between. The CDR3 runs to 15 residues. The CDR3 DNA is TGTGCCAGCACTCCAAAAGCGACAACGCTCCTCGAGCAGTACTTC. It translates to CASTPKATTLLEQYF.

J is TRBJ1-6 and V is TRBV27; 9 positions match TRBD1. Germline V CDR1 and CDR2: MNHEY, SMNVEV (reference sequence). The CDR3 is 15 residues long. V dropped 3 bases and J dropped 10; count of bases not matched to a gene: 7. In nucleotides, the CDR3 is TGTGCCAGCAGTTTGGGGACAGGGATAAGGTCACCCCTCCACTTT. This gives the protein CASSLGTGIRSPLHF.

This sequence joins TRBV7-9 and TRBJ1-1; D is ambiguous. Germline V gene sequence: CDR1 SEHNR, CDR2 FQNEAQ (reference sequence). The CDR3 is made up of 14 amino acids. Trimming pared 5 bases from V and 0 bases from J, leaving 10 bases between. CDR3 region: CASSPVWVNTEAFF. The CDR3 bases are TGTGCCAGCAGCCCAGTATGGGTGAACACTGAAGCTTTCTTT.

The rearrangement uses TRBV1 and TRBJ2-2; the table names TRBD2, a call not compared with the DNA. TRBV1 is a pseudogene segment. This CDR3 spans 18 amino acids. CDR3 residues: CTSSQDSPGEREAGELFF. The CDR3 DNA sequence: TGCACCAGCAGCCAAGATTCTCCGGGTGAGCGGGAAGCCGGGGAGCTGTTTTTT.

This clone appeared once. V gene TRBV7-9 combines with J gene TRBJ2-1, with 8 bases matching TRBD1. The CDR3 totals 13 residues. With 8 bases clipped from V and 8 bases from J, the junction kept 8 bases outside the gene matches. The V gene's germline CDR1 is SEHNR and CDR2 FQNEAQ (reference sequence). The CDR3 DNA is TGTGCCAGCCGAACAGGGGGTGGGGATGAGCAGTTCTTC. It is translated as CASRTGGGDEQFF. Full variable domain (rest looked up from reference TRBV7-9 and TRBJ2-1): DTGVSQNPRHKITKRGQNVTFRCDPISEHNRLYWYRQTLGQGPEFLTYFQNEAQLEKSRLLSDRFSAERPKGSFSTLEIQRTEQGDSAMYLCASRTGGGDEQFFGPGTRLTVL.

CDR3 DNA: TGTGCCAGCAGCTTAGTTGTCGCAGACGAGCAGTACTTC. As protein: CASSLVVADEQYF. The V call is TRBV11-2, the J call TRBJ2-7; no clear D. V lost 1 base and J lost 5, with 9 bases in between. This CDR3 has 13 amino acids. Germline lookup yields CDR1 SGHAT and CDR2 FQNNGV.

In this sample, this clone turned up once. The chain links TRBV6-4 to TRBJ1-1; tentatively, D is TRBD1 (6 bases). With 6 bases removed from V and 4 bases from J, the gap between germline ends came to 18 bases. The germline gives CDR1 MRHNA, CDR2 SNTAGT. The CDR3 is 15 residues long. The CDR3 loop is CASRKQGWEGTEAFF. CDR3 nucleotide sequence: TGTGCCAGCAGGAAACAGGGTTGGGAGGGCACTGAAGCTTTCTTT.

This chain links TRBV9 with TRBJ2-7; 10 bases fit TRBD2. V gave up 4 bases and J gave up 9 bases; unmatched junction bases: 10. Germline-derived CDR1 and CDR2 are SGDLS and YYNGEE. The CDR3 is 14 amino acids. The CDR3 reads CASSPNLAGDWQYF. The DNA of the CDR3 is TGTGCCAGCAGCCCGAATCTAGCGGGAGACTGGCAGTACTTC. Together with reference TRBV9 and TRBJ2-7, the CDR3 gives the full variable domain: DSGVTQTPKHLITATGQRVTLRCSPRSGDLSVYWYQQSLDQGLQFLIQYYNGEERAKGNILERFSAQQFPDLHSELNLSSLELGDSALYFCASSPNLAGDWQYFGPGTRLTVT.

This sequence joins TRBV27 and TRBJ2-1; maybe TRBD2 (5 bases). The germline CDR1 and CDR2 sequences are MNHEY and SMNVEV (reference sequence). The CDR3 runs 16 residues. V dropped 3 bases and J dropped 3 bases, with 15 bases sitting between them. The CDR3, as DNA: TGTGCCAGCAGTTTTCGGGGAAACCTCGACTACAATGAGCAGTTCTTC. Protein: CASSFRGNLDYNEQFF.

The chain uses TRBV11-1 and TRBJ2-1; D is uncertain. Germline V gene data show CDR1 as SGHAT and CDR2 as FQDESV (reference sequence). Trimming removed 4 bases from V and 6 bases from J, with 16 bases in between. The CDR3 loop spans 15 amino acids. In DNA form, the CDR3 reads TGTGCCAGCAGCTCACGACTTTTGACCGTCAATGAGCAGTTCTTC. Amino acids: CASSSRLLTVNEQFF.

The genes are TRBV6-1 and TRBJ2-7, with D perhaps TRBD1 (6 bases). The germline CDR1 and CDR2 sequences are MNHNS and SASEGT. The ends were cut back, 1 base at V and 3 bases at J, with 13 bases in the middle. This CDR3 has 15 residues. The CDR3 DNA follows: TGTGCCAGCAGTGAAGACAGGGACCTACTCTACGAGCAGTACTTC. Translated: CASSEDRDLLYEQYF.

The chain combines TRBV4-1 with TRBJ2-1; D is perhaps TRBD2 (5 bases). V lost 0 bases, J lost 3 bases, and 9 bases lay in between. This CDR3 contains 15 residues. CDR1 and CDR2 from the germline V gene are MGHRA and YSYEKL. This chain's CDR3 is CASSQEGEGYNEQFF. DNA for the CDR3: TGCGCCAGCAGCCAAGAGGGAGAAGGCTACAATGAGCAGTTCTTC.

Regarding this clone: Other DNA sequences in the same sample also yield this CDR3. The rearrangement uses TRBV28 and TRBJ2-7; the match to TRBD1 covers 7 bases. V was pared by 3 bases and J by 0 bases, with 2 bases of the junction left unmatched. The CDR3 is 14 amino acids. CDR1 is MDHEN and CDR2 is SYDVKM in the germline V gene. CDR3 sequence: CASSLTGSSYEQYF. The CDR3 DNA sequence: TGTGCCAGCAGTTTGACAGGGAGCTCCTACGAGCAGTACTTC. Complete variable domain (other parts from reference TRBV28 and TRBJ2-7): DVKVTQSSRYLVKRTGEKVFLECVQDMDHENMFWYRQDPGLGLRLIYFSYDVKMKEKGDIPEGYSVSREKKERFSLILESASTNQTSMYLCASSLTGSSYEQYFGPGTRLTVT.

The chain carries TRBV14 and TRBJ1-1; 7 bases agree with TRBD1. Germline V gene data show CDR1 as SGHDN and CDR2 as FVKESK. This CDR3 comprises 19 residues. With V trimmed by 1 base and J by 3 bases, 17 bases remained unmatched. The CDR3 reads CASSQVLNLAGGRDTEAFF. As DNA, the CDR3 is TGTGCCAGCAGCCAAGTCCTCAACTTGGCAGGGGGACGGGACACTGAAGCTTTCTTT.

V usage is TRBV9 and J usage is TRBJ2-7; maybe TRBD1 (5 bases). This CDR3 region has 12 residues. V was trimmed by 4 bases and J by 6 bases, leaving 11 bases between them. In germline, CDR1 is SGDLS, CDR2 YYNGEE. The CDR3 nucleotides are TGTGCCAGCAGCCCCCAAGGGGCCGAGCAGTACTTC. Translation gives CASSPQGAEQYF.

V and J are TRBV27 and TRBJ2-5, with a possible D match to TRBD2 (5 bases). CDR3 length: 15 residues. The germline V gene has CDR1 MNHEY and CDR2 SMNVEV (reference sequence). Trimming pared 1 base from V and 0 bases from J, leaving 9 bases between. In DNA form, the CDR3 reads TGTGCCAGCAGTTTATGGCCCGGGAACCAAGAGACCCAGTACTTC. Translation gives CASSLWPGNQETQYF.

CDR3 amino acids: CASSQVDQTGPDEKLFF. Here the CDR3 DNA reads TGCGCCAGCAGCCAAGTGGACCAGACAGGGCCGGATGAAAAACTGTTTTTT. This sequence joins TRBV4-1 and TRBJ1-4, with 7 bases identical to TRBD1. Germline V gives CDR1 MGHRA, CDR2 YSYEKL. The junction had 11 bases not matched to a gene; V was cut back by 1 base and J by 6 bases. The length of the CDR3 is 17 residues.

The V gene is TRBV11-3, the J gene TRBJ2-1, with 12 bases aligning to TRBD2. After removal of 6 bases from V and 8 bases from J, the junction contained 8 bases not matched to a gene. The CDR3 spans 15 residues. The V gene's germline CDR1 is SGHNT and CDR2 YENEEA. CDR3 amino acids: CASSSLTSGSHEQFF. CDR3 nucleotide sequence: TGTGCCAGCAGTTCCTTGACTAGCGGGAGTCATGAGCAGTTCTTC.